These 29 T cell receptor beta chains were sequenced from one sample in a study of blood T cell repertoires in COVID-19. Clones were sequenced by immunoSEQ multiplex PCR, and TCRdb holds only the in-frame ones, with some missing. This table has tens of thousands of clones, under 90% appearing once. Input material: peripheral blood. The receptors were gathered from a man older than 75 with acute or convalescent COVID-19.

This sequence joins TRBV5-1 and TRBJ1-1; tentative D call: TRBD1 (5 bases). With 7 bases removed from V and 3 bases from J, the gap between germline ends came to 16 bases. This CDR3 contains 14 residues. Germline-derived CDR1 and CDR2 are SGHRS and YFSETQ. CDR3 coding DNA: TGCGCCAGCCGGCGGGGGAGTGAGCACACTGAAGCTTTCTTT. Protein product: CASRRGSEHTEAFF.

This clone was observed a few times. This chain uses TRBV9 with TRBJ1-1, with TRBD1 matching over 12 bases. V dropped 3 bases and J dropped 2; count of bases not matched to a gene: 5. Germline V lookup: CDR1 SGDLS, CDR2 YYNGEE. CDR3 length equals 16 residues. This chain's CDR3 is CASSGGTGGYNTEAFF. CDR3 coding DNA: TGTGCCAGCAGCGGAGGGACAGGGGGCTATAACACTGAAGCTTTCTTT.

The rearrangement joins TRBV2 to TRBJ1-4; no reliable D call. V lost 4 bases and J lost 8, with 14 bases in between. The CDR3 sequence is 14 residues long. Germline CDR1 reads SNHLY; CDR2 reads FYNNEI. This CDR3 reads CASSVRGLSEKLFF. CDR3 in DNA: TGTGCCAGCAGTGTGCGGGGTCTGAGCGAAAAACTGTTTTTT.

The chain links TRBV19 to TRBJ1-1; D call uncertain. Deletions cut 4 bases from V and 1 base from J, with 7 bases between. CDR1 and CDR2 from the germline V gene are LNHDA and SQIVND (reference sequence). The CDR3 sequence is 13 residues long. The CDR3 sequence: CASSSQKNTEAFF. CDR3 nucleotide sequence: TGTGCCAGTAGTAGTCAGAAGAACACTGAAGCTTTCTTT.

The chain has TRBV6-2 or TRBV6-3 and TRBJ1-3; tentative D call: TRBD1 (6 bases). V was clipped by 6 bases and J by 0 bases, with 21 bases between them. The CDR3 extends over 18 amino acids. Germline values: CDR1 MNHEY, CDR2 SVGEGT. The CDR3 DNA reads TGTGCCAGCAGCACTGGACCCAGGGGCGGACCCTCTGGAAACACCATATATTTT. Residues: CASSTGPRGGPSGNTIYF.

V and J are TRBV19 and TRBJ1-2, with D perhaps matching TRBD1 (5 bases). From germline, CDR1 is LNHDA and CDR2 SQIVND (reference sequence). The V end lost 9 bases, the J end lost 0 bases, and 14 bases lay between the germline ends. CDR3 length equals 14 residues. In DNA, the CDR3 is TGTGCCAGCCATCGGACACTAACTAACTATGGCTACACCTTC. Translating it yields CASHRTLTNYGYTF.

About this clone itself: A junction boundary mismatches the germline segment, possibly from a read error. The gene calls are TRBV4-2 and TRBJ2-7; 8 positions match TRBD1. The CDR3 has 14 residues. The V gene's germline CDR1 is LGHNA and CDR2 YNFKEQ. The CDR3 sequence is CASNQEQGGYEQYF. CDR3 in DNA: TGTGCCAGCAACCAAGAACAGGGGGGCTACGAGCAGTACTTC.

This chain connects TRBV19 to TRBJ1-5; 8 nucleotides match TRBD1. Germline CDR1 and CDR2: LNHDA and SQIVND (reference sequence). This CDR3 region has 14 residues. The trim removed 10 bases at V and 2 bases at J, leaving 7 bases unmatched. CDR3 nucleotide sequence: TGTGCCACACAGGACAGGGCTGGCAATCAGCCCCAGCATTTT. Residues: CATQDRAGNQPQHF.

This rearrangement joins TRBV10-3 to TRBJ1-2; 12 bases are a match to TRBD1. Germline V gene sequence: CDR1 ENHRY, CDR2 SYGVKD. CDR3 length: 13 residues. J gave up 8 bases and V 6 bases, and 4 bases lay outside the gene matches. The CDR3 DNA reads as TGTGCCATCAGGGGACAGGGGGCATCGGGCTACACCTTC. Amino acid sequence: CAIRGQGASGYTF.

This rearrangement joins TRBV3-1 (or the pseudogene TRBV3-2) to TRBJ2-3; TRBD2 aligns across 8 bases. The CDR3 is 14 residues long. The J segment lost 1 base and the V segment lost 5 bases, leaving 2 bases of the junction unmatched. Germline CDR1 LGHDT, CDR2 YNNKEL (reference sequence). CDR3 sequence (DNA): TGTGCCAGCAGCATGACTAGCGGCACAGATACGCAGTATTTT. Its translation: CASSMTSGTDTQYF.

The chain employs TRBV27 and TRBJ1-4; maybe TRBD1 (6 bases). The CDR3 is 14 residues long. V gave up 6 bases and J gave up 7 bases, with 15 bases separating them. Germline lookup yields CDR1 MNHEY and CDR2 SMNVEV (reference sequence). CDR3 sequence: CASSHRDIAEKLFF. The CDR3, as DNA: TGTGCCAGCAGCCACCGGGACATCGCTGAAAAACTGTTTTTT.

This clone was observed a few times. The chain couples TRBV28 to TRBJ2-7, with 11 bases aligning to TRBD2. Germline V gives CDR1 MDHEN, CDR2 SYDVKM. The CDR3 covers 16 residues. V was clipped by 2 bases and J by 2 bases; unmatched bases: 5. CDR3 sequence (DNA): TGTGCCAGCAGTTTAACTAGCGGGAGTTTACCCTACGAGCAGTACTTC. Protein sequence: CASSLTSGSLPYEQYF.

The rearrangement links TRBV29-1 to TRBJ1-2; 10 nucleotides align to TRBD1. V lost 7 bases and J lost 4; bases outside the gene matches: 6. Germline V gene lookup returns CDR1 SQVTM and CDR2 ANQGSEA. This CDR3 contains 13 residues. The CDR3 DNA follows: TGCAGCGCTGTGGACAGGGGGGCCTATGGCTACACCTTC. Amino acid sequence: CSAVDRGAYGYTF.

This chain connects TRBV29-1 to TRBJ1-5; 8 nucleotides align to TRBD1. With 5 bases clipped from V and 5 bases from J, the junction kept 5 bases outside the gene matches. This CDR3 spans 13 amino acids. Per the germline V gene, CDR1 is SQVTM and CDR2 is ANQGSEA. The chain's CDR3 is CSVQGAGDQPQHF. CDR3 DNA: TGCAGCGTTCAGGGGGCAGGGGATCAGCCCCAGCATTTT.

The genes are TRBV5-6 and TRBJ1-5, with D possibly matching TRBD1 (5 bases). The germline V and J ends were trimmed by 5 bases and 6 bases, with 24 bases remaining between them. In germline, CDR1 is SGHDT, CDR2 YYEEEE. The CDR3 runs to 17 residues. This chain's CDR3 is CASSYGKGLRGSQPQHF. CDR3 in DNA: TGTGCCAGCAGTTATGGGAAGGGACTTAGGGGTTCTCAGCCCCAGCATTTT.

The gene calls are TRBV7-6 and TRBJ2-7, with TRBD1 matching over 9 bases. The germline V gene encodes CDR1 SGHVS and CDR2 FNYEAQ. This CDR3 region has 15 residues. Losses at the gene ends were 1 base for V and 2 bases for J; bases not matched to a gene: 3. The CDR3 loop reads CASSLGGTGPYEQYF. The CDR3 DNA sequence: TGTGCCAGCAGCTTAGGAGGGACAGGGCCCTACGAGCAGTACTTC.

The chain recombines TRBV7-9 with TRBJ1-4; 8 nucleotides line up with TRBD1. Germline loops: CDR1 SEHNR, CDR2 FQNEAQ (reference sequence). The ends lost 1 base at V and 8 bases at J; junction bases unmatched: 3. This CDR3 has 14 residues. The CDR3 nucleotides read TGTGCCAGCAGCTTAGGGACAGGGAGGGAAAAACTGTTTTTT. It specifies CASSLGTGREKLFF.

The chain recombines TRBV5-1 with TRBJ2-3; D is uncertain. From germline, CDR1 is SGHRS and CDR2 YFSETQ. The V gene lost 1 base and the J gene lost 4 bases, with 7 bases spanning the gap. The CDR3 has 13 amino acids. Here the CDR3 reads CASSLRQSDTQYF. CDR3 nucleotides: TGCGCCAGCAGCTTGAGACAATCAGATACGCAGTATTTT.

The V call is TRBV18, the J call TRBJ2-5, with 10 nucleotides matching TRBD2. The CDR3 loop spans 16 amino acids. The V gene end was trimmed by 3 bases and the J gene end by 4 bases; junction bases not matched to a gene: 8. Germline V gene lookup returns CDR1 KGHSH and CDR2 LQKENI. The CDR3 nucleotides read TGTGCCAGCTCACCCCGATTAGCGGGAGGAGGAGAGACCCAGTACTTC. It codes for CASSPRLAGGGETQYF. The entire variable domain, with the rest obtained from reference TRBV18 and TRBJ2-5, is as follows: NAGVMQNPRHLVRRRGQEARLRCSPMKGHSHVYWYRQLPEEGLKFMVYLQKENIIDESGMPKERFSAEFPKEGPSILRIQQVVRGDSAAYFCASSPRLAGGGETQYFGPGTRLLVL.

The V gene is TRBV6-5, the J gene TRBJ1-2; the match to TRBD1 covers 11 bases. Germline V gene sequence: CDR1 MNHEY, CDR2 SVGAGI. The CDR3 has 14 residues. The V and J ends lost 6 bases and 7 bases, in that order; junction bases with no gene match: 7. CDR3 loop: CASSSGTGGIGYTF. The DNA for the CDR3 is TGTGCCAGCAGCTCCGGGACAGGGGGTATTGGCTACACCTTC.

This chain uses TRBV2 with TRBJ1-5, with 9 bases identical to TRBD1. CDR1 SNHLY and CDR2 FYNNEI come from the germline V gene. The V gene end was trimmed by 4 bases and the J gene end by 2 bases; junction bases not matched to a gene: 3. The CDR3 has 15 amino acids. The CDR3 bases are TGTGCCAGCAGTGGGACAGGGGTTGGCAATCAGCCCCAGCATTTT. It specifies CASSGTGVGNQPQHF.

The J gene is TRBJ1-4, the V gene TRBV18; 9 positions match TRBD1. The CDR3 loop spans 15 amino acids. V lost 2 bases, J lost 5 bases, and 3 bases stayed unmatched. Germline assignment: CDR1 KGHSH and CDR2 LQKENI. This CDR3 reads CASSPKGQGNEKLFF. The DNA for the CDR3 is TGTGCCAGCTCACCAAAGGGACAGGGAAATGAAAAACTGTTTTTT. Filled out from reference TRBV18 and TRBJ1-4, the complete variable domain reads NAGVMQNPRHLVRRRGQEARLRCSPMKGHSHVYWYRQLPEEGLKFMVYLQKENIIDESGMPKERFSAEFPKEGPSILRIQQVVRGDSAAYFCASSPKGQGNEKLFFGSGTQLSVL.

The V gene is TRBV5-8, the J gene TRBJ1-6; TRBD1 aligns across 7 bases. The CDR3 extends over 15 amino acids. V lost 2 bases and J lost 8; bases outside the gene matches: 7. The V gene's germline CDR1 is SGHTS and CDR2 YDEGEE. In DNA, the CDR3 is TGTGCCAGCAGCTTTGACAGGGAAGGGGATTCACCCCTCCACTTT. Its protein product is CASSFDREGDSPLHF.

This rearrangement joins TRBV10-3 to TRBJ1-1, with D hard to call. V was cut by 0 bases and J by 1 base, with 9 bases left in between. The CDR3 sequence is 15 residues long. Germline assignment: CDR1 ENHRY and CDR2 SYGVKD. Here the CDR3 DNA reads TGTGCCATCAGTGAGTCATTGGGCAGGAACACTGAAGCTTTCTTT. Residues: CAISESLGRNTEAFF.

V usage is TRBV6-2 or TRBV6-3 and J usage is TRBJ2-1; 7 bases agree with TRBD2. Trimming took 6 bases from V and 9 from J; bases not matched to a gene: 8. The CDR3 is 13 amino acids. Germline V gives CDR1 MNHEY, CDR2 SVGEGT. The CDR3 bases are TGTGCCAGCAGCTCCGGGAGGTTTGGTGAGCAGTTCTTC. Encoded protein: CASSSGRFGEQFF.

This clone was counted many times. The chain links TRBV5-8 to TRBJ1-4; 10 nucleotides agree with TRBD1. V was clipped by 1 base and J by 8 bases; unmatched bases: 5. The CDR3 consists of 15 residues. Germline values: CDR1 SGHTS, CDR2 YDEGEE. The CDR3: CASSLSGTGVEKLFF. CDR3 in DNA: TGTGCCAGCAGCTTGTCCGGGACAGGGGTCGAAAAACTGTTTTTT.

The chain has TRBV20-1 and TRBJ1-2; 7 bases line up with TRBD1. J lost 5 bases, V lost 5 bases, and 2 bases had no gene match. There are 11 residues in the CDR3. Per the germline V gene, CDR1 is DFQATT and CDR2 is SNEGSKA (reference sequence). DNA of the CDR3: TGCAGTGCTGGGACAGCTTATGGCTACACCTTC. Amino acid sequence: CSAGTAYGYTF.

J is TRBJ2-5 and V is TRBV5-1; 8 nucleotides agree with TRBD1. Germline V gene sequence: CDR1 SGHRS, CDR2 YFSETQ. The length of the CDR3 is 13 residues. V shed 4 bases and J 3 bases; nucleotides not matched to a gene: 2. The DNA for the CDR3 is TGCGCCAGCAGCATACAGGGGGAAGAGACCCAGTACTTC. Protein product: CASSIQGEETQYF.

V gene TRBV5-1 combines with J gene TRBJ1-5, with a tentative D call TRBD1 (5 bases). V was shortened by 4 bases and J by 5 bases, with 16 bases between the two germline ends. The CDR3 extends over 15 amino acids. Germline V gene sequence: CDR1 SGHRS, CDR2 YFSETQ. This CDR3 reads CASSPGVSQDQPQHF. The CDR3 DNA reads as TGCGCCAGCAGCCCGGGGGTCTCCCAGGATCAGCCCCAGCATTTT.